The 14 T cell receptor beta chains below were found in one sample sequenced in a study of OX40 agonist ivuxolimab in advanced cancers. Profiled with immunoSEQ multiplex PCR; TCRdb holds only in-frame clones, not every one. The data contain about 27,000 clones, more than 60% of them singletons. The sequencing here drew on CD4+ or CD8+ T cells sorted from blood, taken in a trial of the OX40 agonist ivuxolimab. Source of these receptors: an adult with an advanced solid tumor such as melanoma, head and neck, liver or kidney cancer.

The V call is TRBV6-1, the J call TRBJ1-1; 7 bases match TRBD1. Looked up from germline, CDR1 is MNHNS and CDR2 is SASEGT. J gave up 4 bases and V 4 bases, and 6 bases lay outside the gene matches. The CDR3 totals 14 residues. The CDR3 bases are TGTGCCAGCAGTGGGCCAGGGGGTATCACTGAAGCTTTCTTT. This translates into CASSGPGGITEAFF.

The chain is built from TRBV5-1 and TRBJ2-5; 9 bases fit TRBD1. This CDR3 is 14 amino acids long. Germline CDR1 and CDR2: SGHRS and YFSETQ. Trimming cost V 4 bases and J 3 bases; bases outside gene matches: 4. CDR3 residues: CASSPWTGEETQYF. Here the CDR3 DNA reads TGCGCCAGCAGCCCTTGGACAGGGGAAGAGACCCAGTACTTC.

This clone has just a few counts. V is TRBV9 and J is TRBJ1-1; no reliable D call. The CDR3 length is 14 residues. Looked up from germline, CDR1 is SGDLS and CDR2 is YYNGEE. Trimming cost V 0 bases and J 6 bases, with 12 bases left between them. The CDR3 DNA is TGTGCCAGCAGCGTAGGCCAGAAGATGGCTGAAGCTTTCTTT. Residues: CASSVGQKMAEAFF.

This clone appeared once. V usage is TRBV28 and J usage is TRBJ1-1, with 10 bases lining up with TRBD1. The CDR3 length is 20 residues. CDR1 is MDHEN, CDR2 SYDVKM, per germline. V lost 3 bases and J lost 8; bases outside the gene matches: 24. The CDR3 DNA follows: TGTGCCAGCAGTTTGGGAGTTGGGCGTCCGGGACAGGGGACGGTGAGGGAAGCTTTCTTT. Translated: CASSLGVGRPGQGTVREAFF.

The chain combines TRBV7-6 with TRBJ1-1; D is ambiguous. Trimming removed 5 bases from V and 1 base from J, with 8 bases in between. There are 13 residues in the CDR3. In germline, CDR1 is SGHVS, CDR2 FNYEAQ. CDR3 in amino acids: CASSVEKNTEAFF. The CDR3 DNA follows: TGTGCCAGCAGCGTTGAGAAGAACACTGAAGCTTTCTTT.

The V call is TRBV25-1, the J call TRBJ1-5, with TRBD1 matching 9 bases. The germline V gene encodes CDR1 MGHDK and CDR2 SYGVNS. The CDR3 length is 15 residues. V shed 4 bases and J 1 base; nucleotides not matched to a gene: 2. CDR3 nucleotide sequence: TGTGCCAGCAGTGGGGGACAGGGAAGCAATCAGCCCCAGCATTTT. Residues: CASSGGQGSNQPQHF.

The rearrangement uses TRBV4-1 and TRBJ1-4, with TRBD1 as a possible D gene (6 bases). This CDR3 has 16 residues. Germline-derived CDR1 and CDR2 are MGHRA and YSYEKL. V lost 4 bases, J lost 0 bases, and 12 bases lay in between. CDR3 protein: CASSPTGPATNEKLFF. The CDR3 bases are TGCGCCAGCAGCCCGACAGGCCCCGCAACTAATGAAAAACTGTTTTTT.

The chain carries TRBV5-1 and TRBJ1-2; TRBD1 aligns across 8 bases. Per germline, CDR1 SGHRS and CDR2 YFSETQ. The CDR3 sequence is 16 residues long. With V trimmed by 0 bases and J by 4 bases, 8 bases remained unmatched. This CDR3 reads CASSLDTAGGFYGYTF. The DNA for the CDR3 is TGCGCCAGCAGCTTGGATACGGCAGGGGGCTTCTATGGCTACACCTTC.

This clone was seen just once. J is TRBJ2-1 and V is TRBV7-6, with TRBD1 matching 9 bases. The CDR3 covers 16 residues. V was pared by 6 bases and J by 5 bases, with 11 bases of the junction left unmatched. Germline V gene lookup returns CDR1 SGHVS and CDR2 FNYEAQ. The CDR3 DNA sequence: TGTGCCAGCAGTGTAGGCGGGGACAGGGAGCACAATGAGCAGTTCTTC. It translates to CASSVGGDREHNEQFF.

V is TRBV21-1 and J is TRBJ1-6; the D call in the table, TRBD1, was not verified against the DNA. TRBV21-1 corresponds to a pseudogene. This CDR3 region has 17 residues. The DNA for the CDR3 is TGTGCCAGCAGCAAAGGGACATCCGGCTCCTATAATTCACCCCTCCACTTT. Its translation is CASSKGTSGSYNSPLHF.

The chain is built from TRBV11-3 and TRBJ1-1; 8 nucleotides match TRBD1. Germline assignment: CDR1 SGHNT and CDR2 YENEEA. CDR3 length equals 15 residues. The V segment lost 4 bases and the J segment 0 bases; nucleotides outside the gene matches: 4. The CDR3 region is CASSSRDRMNTEAFF. The CDR3 bases are TGTGCCAGCAGCTCCCGGGACAGGATGAACACTGAAGCTTTCTTT.

V and J are TRBV4-1 and TRBJ2-7; D possibly corresponds to TRBD1 (6 bases). V lost 5 bases and J 3 bases, leaving 17 bases between the germline ends. CDR1 is MGHRA and CDR2 is YSYEKL in the germline V gene. The CDR3 has 15 residues. The CDR3 reads CASSIGARGHYEQYF. The CDR3 coding sequence is TGCGCCAGCAGCATAGGGGCCAGGGGCCACTACGAGCAGTACTTC.

CDR3 DNA sequence: TGCGCCAGCAGCCCTTGGGGACACCAAGAGACCCAGTACTTC. This sequence encodes CASSPWGHQETQYF. V and J are TRBV5-1 and TRBJ2-5, with D possibly called TRBD1 or TRBD2 (5 bases each). CDR3 length: 14 residues. Trimming cost V 4 bases and J 0 bases, with 10 bases left between them. Germline V gene sequence: CDR1 SGHRS, CDR2 YFSETQ.

This clone was counted ten times or more. This chain uses TRBV4-2 with TRBJ2-3; weak D call: TRBD2 (6 bases). V was shortened by 0 bases and J by 8 bases, with 21 bases between the two germline ends. CDR1 and CDR2 (germline): LGHNA, YNFKEQ. The CDR3 runs 17 residues. The CDR3 sequence is CASSQDILAGKGTTQYF. CDR3 nucleotide sequence: TGTGCCAGCAGCCAAGATATACTAGCTGGAAAAGGGACTACGCAGTATTTT.